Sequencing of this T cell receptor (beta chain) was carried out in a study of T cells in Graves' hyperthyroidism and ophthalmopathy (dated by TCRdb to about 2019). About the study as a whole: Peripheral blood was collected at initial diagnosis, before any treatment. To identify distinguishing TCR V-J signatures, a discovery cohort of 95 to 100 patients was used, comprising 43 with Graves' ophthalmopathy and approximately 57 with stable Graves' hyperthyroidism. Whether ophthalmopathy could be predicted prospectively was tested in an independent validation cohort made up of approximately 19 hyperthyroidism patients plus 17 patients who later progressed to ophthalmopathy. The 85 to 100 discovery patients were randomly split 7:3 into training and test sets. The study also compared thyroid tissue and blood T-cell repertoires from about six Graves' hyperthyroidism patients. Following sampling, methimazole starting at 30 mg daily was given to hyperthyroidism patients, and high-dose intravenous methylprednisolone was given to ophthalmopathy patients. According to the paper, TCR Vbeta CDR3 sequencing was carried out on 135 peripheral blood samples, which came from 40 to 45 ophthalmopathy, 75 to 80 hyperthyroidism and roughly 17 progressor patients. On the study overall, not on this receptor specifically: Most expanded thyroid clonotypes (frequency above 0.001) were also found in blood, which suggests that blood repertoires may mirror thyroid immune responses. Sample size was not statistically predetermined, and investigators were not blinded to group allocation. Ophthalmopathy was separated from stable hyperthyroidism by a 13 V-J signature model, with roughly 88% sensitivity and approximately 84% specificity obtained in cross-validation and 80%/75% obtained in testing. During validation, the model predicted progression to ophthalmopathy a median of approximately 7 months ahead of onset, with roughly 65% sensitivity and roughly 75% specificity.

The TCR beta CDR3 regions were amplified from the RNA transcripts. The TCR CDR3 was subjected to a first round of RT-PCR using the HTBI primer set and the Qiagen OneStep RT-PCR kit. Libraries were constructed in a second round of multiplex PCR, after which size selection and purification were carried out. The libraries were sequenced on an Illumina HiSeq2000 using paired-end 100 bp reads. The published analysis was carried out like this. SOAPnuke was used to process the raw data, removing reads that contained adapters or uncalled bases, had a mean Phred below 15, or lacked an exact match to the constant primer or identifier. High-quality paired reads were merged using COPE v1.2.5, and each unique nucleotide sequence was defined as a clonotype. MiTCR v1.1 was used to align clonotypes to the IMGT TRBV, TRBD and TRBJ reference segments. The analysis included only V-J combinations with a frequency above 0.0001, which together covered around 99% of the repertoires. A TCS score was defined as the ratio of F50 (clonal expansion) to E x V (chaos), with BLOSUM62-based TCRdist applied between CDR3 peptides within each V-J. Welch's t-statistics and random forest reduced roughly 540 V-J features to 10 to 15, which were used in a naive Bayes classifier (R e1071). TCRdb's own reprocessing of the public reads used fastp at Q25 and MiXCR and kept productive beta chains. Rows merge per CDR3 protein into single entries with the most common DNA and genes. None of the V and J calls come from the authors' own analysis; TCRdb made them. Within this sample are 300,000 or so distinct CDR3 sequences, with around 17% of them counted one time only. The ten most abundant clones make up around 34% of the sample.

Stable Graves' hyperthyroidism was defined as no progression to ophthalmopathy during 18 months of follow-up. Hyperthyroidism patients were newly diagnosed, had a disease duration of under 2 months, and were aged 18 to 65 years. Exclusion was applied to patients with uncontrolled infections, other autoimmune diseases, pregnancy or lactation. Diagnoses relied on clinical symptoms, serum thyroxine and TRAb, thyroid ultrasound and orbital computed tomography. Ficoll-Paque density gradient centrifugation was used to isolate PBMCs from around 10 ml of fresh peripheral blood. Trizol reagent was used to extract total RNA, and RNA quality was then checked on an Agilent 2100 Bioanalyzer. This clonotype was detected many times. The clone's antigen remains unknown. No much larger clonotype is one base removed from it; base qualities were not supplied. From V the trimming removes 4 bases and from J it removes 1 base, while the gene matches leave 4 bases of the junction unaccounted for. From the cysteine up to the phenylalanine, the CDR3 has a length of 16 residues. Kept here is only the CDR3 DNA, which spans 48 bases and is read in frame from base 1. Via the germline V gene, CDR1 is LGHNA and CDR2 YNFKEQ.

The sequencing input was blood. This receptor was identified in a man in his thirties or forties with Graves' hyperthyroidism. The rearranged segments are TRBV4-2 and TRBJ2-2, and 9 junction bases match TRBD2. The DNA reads TGTGCCAGCAGCCTTCGACTAGCGGAGAACACCGGGGAGCTGTTTTTT. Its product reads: CASSLRLAENTGELFF.